These 32 T cell receptor beta chains originate from one sample sequenced in a study of CD8 T cells in ankylosing spondylitis. What these receptors recognize is not known. MiXCR was run by TCRdb on the 5' RACE reads, yielding one entry per CDR3 protein. The profile shows 670,000 or so distinct CDR3 sequences, around 20% of them singletons. Findings and limits, study-wide: Blood from ankylosing spondylitis patients appeared to carry a characteristic roughly eight-variant TCR beta motif.

The sequencing input was blood, either unsorted or a sorted T cell fraction (not recorded which). The origin of the receptors is a male donor with ankylosing spondylitis.

The V and J genes are TRBV18 and TRBJ1-2; D is unresolved. This CDR3 has 14 residues. CDR1 is KGHSH and CDR2 is LQKENI in the germline V gene. V was cut by 4 bases and J by 4 bases, with 13 bases left in between. The CDR3 is CASSLRAGPYGYTF. CDR3 bases: TGTGCCAGCTCACTTAGGGCGGGCCCCTATGGCTACACCTTC.

The chain couples TRBV27 to TRBJ2-1; D not certain. Between the trimmed V and J ends, which lost 5 bases and 2 bases, there was a span of 16 bases. Germline CDR1 reads MNHEY; CDR2 reads SMNVEV (reference sequence). The CDR3 has 16 residues. CDR3 region: CASSQPGPYPYNEQFF. DNA for the CDR3: TGTGCCAGCAGTCAACCCGGGCCCTACCCCTACAATGAGCAGTTCTTC.

The rearrangement links TRBV2 to TRBJ2-1; possibly TRBD1 for D (5 bases). The germline V gene encodes CDR1 SNHLY and CDR2 FYNNEI. Trimming stripped 8 bases from V and 7 bases from J, with 6 bases between. This CDR3 contains 10 residues. The CDR3 region has the DNA TGTGCCAGCGGGGCAAATGAGCAGTTCTTC. Encoded protein: CASGANEQFF.

Only a few counts were recorded for this clonotype. The rearrangement links TRBV12-3 or TRBV12-4 to TRBJ2-3, with 9 bases fitting TRBD2. V was clipped by 0 bases and J by 0 bases; unmatched bases: 1. This CDR3 comprises 16 residues. CDR3 sequence (DNA): TGTGCCAGCAGTTTAGCCGGACTAGCGAGCACAGATACGCAGTATTTT. This translates into CASSLAGLASTDTQYF.

The rearrangement joins TRBV7-9 to TRBJ1-1, with D uncertain. Between the trimmed V and J ends, which lost 2 bases and 5 bases, there was a span of 9 bases. CDR1 is SEHNR and CDR2 is FQNEAQ in the germline V gene (reference sequence). The CDR3 totals 13 residues. CDR3 sequence: CASSLKSTTEAFF. CDR3 DNA: TGTGCCAGCAGCTTAAAGAGTACAACTGAAGCTTTCTTT.

This clonotype was found a few times. The rearrangement links TRBV20-1 to TRBJ2-3, with D perhaps matching TRBD2 (6 bases). The CDR3 sequence is 16 residues long. Trimming removed 0 bases from V and 1 base from J, with 14 bases in between. Germline CDR1 is DFQATT and CDR2 is SNEGSKA (reference sequence). CDR3 region: CSARDYRKRGTDTQYF. CDR3 bases: TGCAGTGCTAGAGATTATCGAAAGCGGGGCACAGATACGCAGTATTTT.

V usage is TRBV28 and J usage is TRBJ1-2; 8 nucleotides align to TRBD1. The germline CDR1 and CDR2 sequences are MDHEN and SYDVKM. The CDR3 is 15 residues long. With 3 bases clipped from V and 4 bases from J, the junction kept 7 bases outside the gene matches. CDR3 in DNA: TGTGCCAGCAGTTTCGGGCAGGGGGCTCTCTATGGCTACACCTTC. Residues: CASSFGQGALYGYTF.

V is TRBV12-3 or TRBV12-4 and J is TRBJ2-1; 8 bases map to TRBD2. J was trimmed by 6 bases and V by 5 bases; bases with no gene match: 0. This CDR3 has 12 residues. CDR3 bases: TGTGCCAGCAGTGGGACTAGCAATGAGCAGTTCTTC. Translated, it gives CASSGTSNEQFF.

V is TRBV12-3 or TRBV12-4 and J is TRBJ2-3; D uncertain. V gave up 0 bases and J gave up 6 bases, with 10 bases separating them. The CDR3 has 14 residues. For the CDR3, the DNA is TGTGCCAGCAGTTTAGCTGGGATCAGGGATACGCAGTATTTT. Translating it yields CASSLAGIRDTQYF.

This chain uses TRBV5-6 with TRBJ1-4, with TRBD1 matching over 8 bases. This CDR3 spans 14 amino acids. V was clipped by 4 bases and J by 7 bases; unmatched bases: 6. Germline V CDR1 and CDR2: SGHDT, YYEEEE. CDR3 DNA sequence: TGTGCCAGCAGCAACGGACAGGGAGGTGAAAAACTGTTTTTT. Translating gives CASSNGQGGEKLFF.

The rearrangement uses TRBV20-1 and TRBJ2-4; 10 bases fit TRBD2. Germline CDR1 reads DFQATT; CDR2 reads SNEGSKA (reference sequence). With V trimmed by 4 bases and J by 13 bases, 10 bases remained unmatched. The CDR3 consists of 13 residues. CDR3 region: CSAKRTSGNLQYF. DNA for the CDR3: TGCAGTGCTAAAAGGACTAGCGGCAACCTCCAGTACTTC.

This clonotype came up a few times. The chain combines TRBV2 with TRBJ2-1; 8 nucleotides match TRBD2. This CDR3 has 17 amino acids. Germline CDR1 is SNHLY and CDR2 is FYNNEI. The junction had 12 bases not matched to a gene; V was cut back by 3 bases and J by 5 bases. Here the CDR3 reads CASSDLPWLAGHNEQFF. CDR3 sequence (DNA): TGTGCCAGCAGTGATCTACCTTGGCTAGCGGGTCACAATGAGCAGTTCTTC.

In its sample, this clonotype was seen a few times. The chain combines TRBV2 with TRBJ2-7; 7 nucleotides line up with TRBD1. The germline V gene has CDR1 SNHLY and CDR2 FYNNEI. V was pared by 6 bases and J by 7 bases, with 12 bases of the junction left unmatched. This CDR3 contains 14 residues. CDR3 residues: CASSPGTVFGEQYF. The CDR3 DNA sequence: TGTGCCAGCAGCCCCGGGACAGTTTTTGGTGAGCAGTACTTC.

The chain joins TRBV12-3 or TRBV12-4 to TRBJ1-3; D not certain. Trimming pared 1 base from V and 5 bases from J, leaving 24 bases between. This CDR3 is built from 19 residues. The CDR3 DNA sequence: TGTGCCAGCAGTTTAGTCCCGAGTATTACGGGCCGAGGAAGAAACACCATATATTTT. Protein: CASSLVPSITGRGRNTIYF.

The chain uses TRBV12-3 or TRBV12-4 and TRBJ1-5; 7 bases align to TRBD1. CDR3 length: 19 residues. V lost 5 bases and J lost 0; bases outside the gene matches: 16. The CDR3 DNA reads TGTGCCAGCAGTCCGGCGGGGCTAGTGGGACAGACTAGCAATCAGCCCCAGCATTTT. As protein: CASSPAGLVGQTSNQPQHF.

The V gene is TRBV12-3 or TRBV12-4, the J gene TRBJ2-1, with 8 bases aligning to TRBD1. V lost 6 bases to trimming and J lost 8 bases; unmatched junction nucleotides: 15. The CDR3 contains 16 residues. CDR3 bases: TGTGCCAGCAGCAGTGGAGGACAGGGACCTGTGGATGAGCAGTTCTTC. Its translation: CASSSGGQGPVDEQFF.

In this sample, this clonotype turned up a few times. The chain joins TRBV6-2 or TRBV6-3 to TRBJ1-4; D call uncertain. The germline CDR1 and CDR2 sequences are MNHEY and SVGEGT. This CDR3 comprises 13 residues. V lost 0 bases and J lost 6, with 5 bases in between. The CDR3 is CASSYSPHEKLFF. In nucleotides, the CDR3 is TGTGCCAGCAGTTACTCACCCCATGAAAAACTGTTTTTT.

The chain joins TRBV5-1 to TRBJ2-7, with a weak D call TRBD2 (5 bases). V dropped 4 bases and J dropped 1 base, with 15 bases sitting between them. The CDR3 runs to 15 residues. The germline V gene encodes CDR1 SGHRS and CDR2 YFSETQ. CDR3 loop: CASSPGSGKSYEQYF. Here the CDR3 DNA reads TGCGCCAGCAGCCCGGGGTCGGGGAAATCCTACGAGCAGTACTTC.

This clonotype was counted at least ten times. CDR3 amino acids: CASSLGGLAGVEDTQYF. In DNA, the CDR3 is TGCGCCAGCAGCTTGGGGGGACTAGCGGGAGTAGAAGATACGCAGTATTTT. The chain carries TRBV5-1 and TRBJ2-3, with TRBD2 identical over 14 bases. The junction had 5 bases not matched to a gene; V was cut back by 0 bases and J by 5 bases. The CDR3 loop spans 17 amino acids. The V gene's germline CDR1 is SGHRS and CDR2 YFSETQ.

The chain employs TRBV6-5 and TRBJ2-1; 10 nucleotides agree with TRBD2. The CDR3 contains 15 residues. J was trimmed by 10 bases and V by 7 bases; bases with no gene match: 13. Germline V CDR1 and CDR2: MNHEY, SVGAGI. CDR3 protein: CASIKGTSVVDEQFF. For the CDR3, the DNA is TGTGCCAGCATTAAGGGGACTAGCGTAGTAGACGAGCAGTTCTTC.

This sequence joins TRBV20-1 and TRBJ2-3; 9 bases agree with TRBD2. After removal of 6 bases from V and 8 bases from J, the junction contained 12 bases not matched to a gene. This CDR3 spans 14 amino acids. Germline loops: CDR1 DFQATT, CDR2 SNEGSKA (reference sequence). CDR3: CSARGAGGTSTQYF. Written as DNA, the CDR3 is TGCAGTGCCCGGGGAGCGGGGGGCACCTCTACGCAGTATTTT.

CDR3 sequence reads: CASSLEGLTEAFF. Written as DNA, the CDR3 is TGTGCCAGCAGCTTGGAGGGGTTAACTGAAGCTTTCTTT. The V gene is TRBV5-5, the J gene TRBJ1-1, with TRBD1 as a possible D gene (5 bases). V was pared by 0 bases and J by 5 bases, with 8 bases between. The CDR3 length is 13 residues. Germline-derived CDR1 and CDR2 are SGHKS and YYEKEE (reference sequence).

The chain is built from TRBV19 and TRBJ2-7; 9 nucleotides match TRBD2. This CDR3 region has 17 residues. The V gene's germline CDR1 is LNHDA and CDR2 SQIVND (reference sequence). V lost 10 bases and J lost 7; bases outside the gene matches: 23. The CDR3 DNA reads TGTGCCACCCAACTCCGCTCACCGCGGGAGGGCCAGGATGAGCAGTACTTC. Translation: CATQLRSPREGQDEQYF.

This clonotype was counted between two and nine times. V is TRBV15 and J is TRBJ2-7; 13 bases agree with TRBD2. Germline V gene data show CDR1 as LNHNV and CDR2 as YYDKDF (reference sequence). With V trimmed by 2 bases and J by 0 bases, 7 bases remained unmatched. The CDR3 length is 18 residues. CDR3 region: CATSRKIGTSGISYEQYF. For the CDR3, the DNA is TGTGCCACCAGCAGAAAAATCGGGACTAGCGGGATCTCCTACGAGCAGTACTTC.

Notes on this clonotype: A much larger clone differs from this one at a single base, so this may be a read error. The CDR3 nucleotides are TGTGCCAGCAATTTAAGCGGGGGCACAGATACGCAGTATTTT. Translating it yields CASNLSGGTDTQYF. The chain joins TRBV12-3 or TRBV12-4 to TRBJ2-3, with 7 bases aligning to TRBD2. The CDR3 consists of 14 residues.

CDR3 bases: TGCAGTGCCGACCCAAGTACGGGGCGGAACTATGGCTACACCTTC. Encoded protein: CSADPSTGRNYGYTF. The rearrangement joins TRBV20-1 to TRBJ1-2; tentatively, D is TRBD1 (5 bases). With 6 bases removed from V and 2 bases from J, the gap between germline ends came to 19 bases. Germline-derived CDR1 and CDR2 are DFQATT and SNEGSKA (reference sequence). CDR3 length equals 15 residues.

V gene TRBV6-1 combines with J gene TRBJ1-1; D unclear. The germline V gene has CDR1 MNHNS and CDR2 SASEGT. The CDR3 length is 13 residues. CDR3 protein: CVCNRQVNTEAFF. The DNA for the CDR3 is TGTGTCTGCAATCGTCAGGTAAACACTGAAGCTTTCTTT.

This clonotype was seen a few times. V usage is TRBV5-1 and J usage is TRBJ2-5; the D is unclear. CDR3 size: 12 residues. V was trimmed by 5 bases and J by 5 bases, leaving 10 bases between them. The germline gives CDR1 SGHRS, CDR2 YFSETQ. CDR3 bases: TGCGCCAGCAGATTCATAGGGGAGACCCAGTACTTC. Translation: CASRFIGETQYF.

This clonotype has a handful of counts. The chain has TRBV12-3 or TRBV12-4 and TRBJ1-4; 8 bases fit TRBD1. This CDR3 comprises 15 residues. With V trimmed by 3 bases and J by 3 bases, 3 bases remained unmatched. Here the CDR3 reads CASSFKQGANEKLFF. For the CDR3, the DNA is TGTGCCAGCAGTTTCAAACAGGGGGCTAATGAAAAACTGTTTTTT.

This clonotype came up many times. The rearrangement links TRBV20-1 to TRBJ1-5; D is unresolved. Trimming pared 0 bases from V and 1 base from J, leaving 1 base between. Germline V gene sequence: CDR1 DFQATT, CDR2 SNEGSKA (reference sequence). The CDR3 runs to 12 residues. CDR3 sequence (DNA): TGCAGTGCTAGAGAGAGCAATCAGCCCCAGCATTTT. Amino acids: CSARESNQPQHF.

This clonotype has more than one count but fewer than ten. V usage is TRBV3-1 and J usage is TRBJ2-7, with D perhaps matching TRBD1 (6 bases). Germline V gives CDR1 LGHDT, CDR2 YNNKEL (reference sequence). The CDR3 runs 15 residues. V lost 4 bases and J lost 3, with 16 bases in between. CDR3 DNA sequence: TGTGCCAGCAGCCCCCCGGGACAAACAAGCTACGAGCAGTACTTC. It codes for CASSPPGQTSYEQYF.

This clonotype was observed a handful of times. The V call is TRBV12-3 or TRBV12-4, the J call TRBJ2-7; 7 bases match TRBD1. The CDR3 is made up of 13 amino acids. With V trimmed by 3 bases and J by 6 bases, 5 bases remained unmatched. CDR3 nucleotide sequence: TGTGCCAGCAGTTTGAACAGGGGATTCGAGCAGTACTTC. Translating it yields CASSLNRGFEQYF.